This T cell receptor beta chain was documented in a study of blood T cell repertoires in COVID-19. Study in general: Sample material is recorded as cDNA or gDNA derived from T cells, B-cell-depleted T cells, or PBMCs.

The germline V gene encodes CDR1 MNHEY and CDR2 SVGAGI. The V and J ends lost 6 bases and 0 bases respectively, with 12 bases between them. This CDR3 spans 15 amino acids. The data were produced by immunoSEQ multiplex PCR, yet TCRdb's version contains in-frame clones alone and is incomplete. The table shows about 58,000 clones, with less than 90% occurring only once. The chain is built from TRBV6-5 and TRBJ1-3, with D perhaps matching TRBD1 (6 bases). The source material was peripheral blood. The TCR was taken from a woman between 70 and 85 years old with active COVID-19. The CDR3 is CASRDHRASGNTIYF. The CDR3 coding sequence is TGTGCCAGCAGAGACCACAGGGCCTCTGGAAACACCATATATTTT.